The sequence of this T cell receptor beta chain was determined in a study of blood T cell repertoires in COVID-19. About the research overall: The cDNA or gDNA used as material had been derived from T cells, B-cell-depleted T cells, or PBMCs.

Authors' analysis steps: By means of reference gene primer amplification, nucleated cell counts were estimated. Assay: immunoSEQ multiplex PCR; the TCRdb copy retains only in-frame clones and omits some. The DNA gave D and trimming, while V, J and clone size come from that table. The sample holds over 400,000 clones, approximately 91% seen once. Resolution of symptoms, clearance, or two negative PCRs was present in recovered Cohort 3 donors. In its sample, this clone was seen once. Germline V gene data show CDR1 as SGDLS and CDR2 as YYNGEE. J lost 3 bases, V lost 0 bases, and 5 bases had no gene match. CDR3 size: 16 residues.

Sequencing was done on a sample of PBMCs or T cells enriched from blood (not recorded which). J is TRBJ2-5 and V is TRBV9; 10 bases are a match to TRBD2. The source is a woman aged 55 to 70 who had recovered from COVID-19. The DNA of the CDR3 is TGTGCCAGCAGCGTAGGTGCTAGCGGGGGAAAAGAGACCCAGTACTTC. Amino acids: CASSVGASGGKETQYF.